Only a few counts were recorded for the clone carrying this T cell receptor (beta chain). The antigen remains unidentified. These data belong to a study of blood T cells in healthy people across ages. Points from the study as a whole: In long-lived donors, naive CD4+ cell counts and diversity exceeded those of aged donors. The unsorted PBMCs prevented any conclusive comparison of naive versus antigen-experienced cells.

A second PCR, run for about 6 to 11 cycles, used a sample-barcoded 5' primer plus a J-beta primer mix. TCRdb re-derived calls from the 5' RACE reads in MiXCR, one entry per CDR3 protein. Of more than 650,000 distinct CDR3 sequences in the sample, 25% to 30% were seen once. Ranging in age from roughly 6 to 90, the donors were healthy Caucasian individuals from Russia. The CDR3 has 16 residues. With 5 bases clipped from V and 4 bases from J, the junction kept 8 bases outside the gene matches. Per germline, CDR1 ENHRY and CDR2 SYGVKD. This sample also appeared in a second study, on T cells of mothers and their children. That report notes: Donation involved a few healthy Caucasian mothers and the six children that they had.

This clonotype was sampled from a boy under 18 in good health. The chain couples TRBV10-3 to TRBJ2-2; 9 nucleotides match TRBD1. Material for sequencing was blood. The CDR3 protein is CAISRTGTGTTGELFF. CDR3 bases: TGTGCCATCAGTCGTACCGGGACAGGGACCACCGGGGAGCTGTTTTTT.